The rows below give T cell receptor beta chains drawn from one sample of a study of T cell repertoires in cytomegalovirus infection. One entry per CDR3 protein, called by TCRdb with MiXCR from the reads. The sample has about 830,000 distinct CDR3 sequences; roughly 33% are singletons. Their antigen targets remain unknown. Sequenced material: cultured CD8+ T cells from PBMCs, taken from culture after CMV antigen stimulation. The receptors shown here come from a human donor in good health (CMV status not recorded). Some clones in this sample may be carry-over from other donors' samples. The CDR3 runs from the conserved cysteine through the conserved F or W. Each record gives: clone size, V gene, J gene, D gene, CDR3 protein, CDR3 DNA. The D gene is left open where the match is weak. Clone size appears in some rows only: once, few, many, or a class for an expanded clone.

clone size: -
V gene: TRBV4-2
J gene: TRBJ2-3
D gene: TRBD2
CDR3 protein: CASTPGLAGGLPDTQYF
CDR3 DNA: TGTGCCAGCACACCGGGACTAGCGGGGGGGCTTCCAGATACGCAGTATTTT

clone size: -
V gene: TRBV10-2
J gene: TRBJ1-1
D gene: -
CDR3 protein: CASGTRGTGAFF
CDR3 DNA: TGCGCCAGTGGAACAAGGGGTACGGGGGCTTTCTTT

clone size: few
V gene: TRBV7-8
J gene: TRBJ1-5
D gene: -
CDR3 protein: CASSLGHSIRNQPQHF
CDR3 DNA: TGTGCCAGCAGCTTAGGACACAGTATCCGCAATCAGCCCCAGCATTTT

clone size: -
V gene: TRBV19
J gene: TRBJ1-1
D gene: -
CDR3 protein: CASSSFEAFF
CDR3 DNA: TGTGCCAGTAGTTCATTTGAAGCTTTCTTT

clone size: -
V gene: TRBV24-1
J gene: TRBJ1-1
D gene: -
CDR3 protein: CATSDEGYTEAFF
CDR3 DNA: TGTGCCACCAGTGATGAAGGGTACACTGAAGCTTTCTTT

clone size: few
V gene: TRBV20-1
J gene: TRBJ1-4
D gene: TRBD1
CDR3 protein: CSAREGQMGRINEKLFF
CDR3 DNA: TGCAGTGCCAGGGAGGGACAGATGGGGAGGATTAATGAAAAACTGTTTTTT

clone size: many
V gene: TRBV7-2
J gene: TRBJ2-5
D gene: -
CDR3 protein: CASSHATGTGTASRGTQYF
CDR3 DNA: TGTGCCAGCAGCCACGCAACGGGGACCGGGACTGCTTCTCGAGGGACCCAGTACTTC

clone size: many
V gene: TRBV7-3
J gene: TRBJ1-2
D gene: -
CDR3 protein: CASSYGGLYGYTF
CDR3 DNA: TGTGCCAGCAGCTACGGCGGACTTTATGGCTACACCTTC

clone size: few
V gene: TRBV6-5
J gene: TRBJ1-2
D gene: -
CDR3 protein: CASSYAATNYGYTF
CDR3 DNA: TGTGCCAGCAGTTATGCGGCCACTAACTATGGCTACACCTTC

clone size: few
V gene: TRBV7-2
J gene: TRBJ2-7
D gene: -
CDR3 protein: CASSLWGSGTYEQYF
CDR3 DNA: TGTGCCAGCAGCCTCTGGGGTAGCGGCACCTACGAGCAGTACTTC

clone size: few
V gene: TRBV18
J gene: TRBJ2-5
D gene: -
CDR3 protein: CASSPPTRETQYF
CDR3 DNA: TGTGCCAGCTCACCACCGACGCGCGAGACCCAGTACTTC

clone size: -
V gene: TRBV28
J gene: TRBJ2-1
D gene: TRBD2
CDR3 protein: CASSRGRRGEYEQFF
CDR3 DNA: TGTGCCAGCAGTAGAGGGCGGCGGGGGGAATATGAGCAGTTCTTC

clone size: -
V gene: TRBV7-9
J gene: TRBJ2-5
D gene: -
CDR3 protein: CASSLILGASNKETQYF
CDR3 DNA: TGTGCCAGCAGCTTAATCCTAGGGGCTTCTAATAAAGAGACCCAGTACTTC

clone size: few
V gene: TRBV12-5
J gene: TRBJ1-2
D gene: -
CDR3 protein: CASGPTGLHGYTF
CDR3 DNA: TGTGCTAGTGGGCCTACAGGGCTACATGGCTACACCTTC

clone size: -
V gene: TRBV5-4
J gene: TRBJ2-5
D gene: TRBD1
CDR3 protein: CASSFGTGGGKTQYF
CDR3 DNA: TGTGCCAGCAGCTTTGGAACAGGGGGCGGGAAGACCCAGTACTTC

clone size: few
V gene: TRBV28
J gene: TRBJ1-2
D gene: -
CDR3 protein: CASSFNPAANYGYTF
CDR3 DNA: TGTGCCAGCAGTTTTAATCCCGCAGCTAACTATGGCTACACCTTC

clone size: -
V gene: TRBV6-2/TRBV6-3
J gene: TRBJ1-3
D gene: -
CDR3 protein: CARADRQTRDTIYF
CDR3 DNA: TGTGCCAGAGCGGACAGACAAACACGGGACACCATATATTTT

clone size: many
V gene: TRBV7-2
J gene: TRBJ1-3
D gene: -
CDR3 protein: CASSPRERGDLSYGNTIYF
CDR3 DNA: TGTGCCAGCAGCCCACGAGAGAGGGGGGATCTCTCTTATGGAAACACCATATATTTT

clone size: -
V gene: TRBV29-1
J gene: TRBJ1-2
D gene: -
CDR3 protein: CSADPGGMDYTF
CDR3 DNA: TGCAGCGCCGACCCCGGGGGCATGGACTACACCTTC

clone size: -
V gene: TRBV20-1
J gene: TRBJ2-2
D gene: -
CDR3 protein: CSASSQMQRPNTGELFF
CDR3 DNA: TGCAGTGCGAGCAGTCAGATGCAAAGACCGAACACCGGGGAGCTGTTTTTT

clone size: many
V gene: TRBV11-1
J gene: TRBJ2-2
D gene: TRBD2
CDR3 protein: CASSLGLANTGELFF
CDR3 DNA: TGTGCCAGCAGCCTGGGACTAGCTAACACCGGGGAGCTGTTTTTT

clone size: few
V gene: TRBV7-9
J gene: TRBJ1-4
D gene: -
CDR3 protein: CASSLVRRDNEKLFF
CDR3 DNA: TGTGCCAGCAGCTTAGTACGCAGAGATAATGAAAAACTGTTTTTT

clone size: -
V gene: TRBV20-1
J gene: TRBJ1-2
D gene: TRBD1
CDR3 protein: CSATLDREFNYGYTF
CDR3 DNA: TGCAGTGCTACCCTGGACAGGGAATTTAACTATGGCTACACCTTC

clone size: -
V gene: TRBV7-6
J gene: TRBJ1-1
D gene: -
CDR3 protein: CASSRSPITEAFF
CDR3 DNA: TGTGCCAGCAGCCGCTCCCCGATCACTGAAGCTTTCTTT

clone size: few
V gene: TRBV29-1
J gene: TRBJ2-1
D gene: TRBD2
CDR3 protein: CSVEGTSGGYNEQFF
CDR3 DNA: TGCAGCGTTGAGGGGACTAGCGGGGGGTACAATGAGCAGTTCTTC

clone size: -
V gene: TRBV7-6
J gene: TRBJ2-2
D gene: TRBD1
CDR3 protein: CASSTPGGAGTGELFF
CDR3 DNA: TGTGCCAGCAGCACTCCAGGGGGCGCGGGCACCGGGGAGCTGTTTTTT

clone size: -
V gene: TRBV5-6
J gene: TRBJ2-3
D gene: -
CDR3 protein: CASSGGLDTQYF
CDR3 DNA: TGTGCCAGCAGCGGAGGGCTAGATACGCAGTATTTT

clone size: -
V gene: TRBV28
J gene: TRBJ1-5
D gene: -
CDR3 protein: CASSPPVPGVGQPQHF
CDR3 DNA: TGTGCCAGCAGTCCGCCAGTACCGGGGGTCGGTCAGCCCCAGCATTTT

clone size: -
V gene: TRBV9
J gene: TRBJ2-3
D gene: -
CDR3 protein: CASSVIEGGGTDTQYF
CDR3 DNA: TGTGCCAGCAGCGTAATCGAGGGGGGGGGAACAGATACGCAGTATTTT

clone size: -
V gene: TRBV20-1
J gene: TRBJ2-1
D gene: -
CDR3 protein: CSARDTGSLRYNEQFF
CDR3 DNA: TGCAGTGCTAGAGATACGGGGTCCCTGAGGTACAATGAGCAGTTCTTC